The T cell receptor (beta chain) described here comes from a study of blood T cell repertoires in COVID-19. Across the whole study: The origin of the acute and convalescent COVID-19 samples was the United States, Italy and Spain. From T cells, B-cell-depleted T cells, or PBMCs came the material, which was cDNA or gDNA.

Germline V gives CDR1 MNHEY, CDR2 SVGAGI. Unmatched junction bases numbered 6, after V lost 2 bases and J lost 3 bases. The CDR3 consists of 15 residues. Per the study methods: Amplification from reference gene primers served as the basis for estimated nucleated cell counts. Repertoires were generated with immunoSEQ multiplex PCR, while TCRdb's copy carries only in-frame clones and drops some. V and J calls and clone size come straight from that table; D and trimming were deduced from the DNA. The table lists 300,000 or so clones, around 87% of them singletons. This chain uses TRBV6-5 with TRBJ1-2, with 7 bases aligning to TRBD1. This TCR came from a woman between 40 and 50 years old who had recovered from COVID-19. Sequencing was done on a sample of peripheral blood. CDR3 DNA sequence: TGTGCCAGCAGTTACGATAACAGGGGCGACTATGGCTACACCTTC. As protein: CASSYDNRGDYGYTF.